This TCR beta chain was sequenced during a study of T cell responses to AZD1222 COVID-19 vaccine. Germline V lookup: CDR1 SGHTA, CDR2 FQGNSA. CDR3 length equals 19 residues. J gave up 4 bases and V 1 base, and 13 bases lay outside the gene matches. TCRdb's table, derived via immunoSEQ multiplex PCR, lists solely in-frame clones and lacks some. The sample yields fewer than 200,000 clones, roughly nine tenths seen once. Sequenced here: peripheral blood, sampled on day 0 of AZD1222 vaccination. This TCR was sampled from an adult in good health. The chain has TRBV7-2 and TRBJ2-3; 11 bases fit TRBD2. CDR3 region: CASSLDLLVAGGPADTQYF. The CDR3 bases are TGTGCCAGCAGCTTAGATCTTTTGGTAGCGGGAGGGCCGGCAGATACGCAGTATTTT. The whole variable domain, filled in from reference TRBV7-2 and TRBJ2-3, reads GAGVSQSPSNKVTEKGKDVELRCDPISGHTALYWYRQSLGQGLEFLIYFQGNSAPDKSGLPSDRFSAERTGGSVSTLTIQRTQQEDSAVYLCASSLDLLVAGGPADTQYFGPGTRLTVL.